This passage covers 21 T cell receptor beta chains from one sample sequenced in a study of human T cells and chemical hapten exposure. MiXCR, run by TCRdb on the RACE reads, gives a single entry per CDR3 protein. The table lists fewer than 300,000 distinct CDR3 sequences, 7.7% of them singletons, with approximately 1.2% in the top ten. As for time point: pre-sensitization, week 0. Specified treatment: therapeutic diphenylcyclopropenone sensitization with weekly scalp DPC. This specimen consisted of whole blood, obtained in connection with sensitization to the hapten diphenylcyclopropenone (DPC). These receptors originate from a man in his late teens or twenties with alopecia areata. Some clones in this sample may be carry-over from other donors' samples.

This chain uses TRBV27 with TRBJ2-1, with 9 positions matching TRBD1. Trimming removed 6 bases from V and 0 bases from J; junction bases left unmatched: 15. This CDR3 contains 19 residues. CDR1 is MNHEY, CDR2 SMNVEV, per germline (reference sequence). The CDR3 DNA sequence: TGTGCCAGCAGCCGAGCCGGGACAGGGACCTTCAGCTCCTACAATGAGCAGTTCTTC. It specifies CASSRAGTGTFSSYNEQFF.

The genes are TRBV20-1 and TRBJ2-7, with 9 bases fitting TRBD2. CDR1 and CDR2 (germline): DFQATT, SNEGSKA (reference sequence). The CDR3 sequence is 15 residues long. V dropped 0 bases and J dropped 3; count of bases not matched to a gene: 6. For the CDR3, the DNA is TGCAGTGCTAGAGATCCGGCTAGCGGGGACTACGAGCAGTACTTC. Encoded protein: CSARDPASGDYEQYF.

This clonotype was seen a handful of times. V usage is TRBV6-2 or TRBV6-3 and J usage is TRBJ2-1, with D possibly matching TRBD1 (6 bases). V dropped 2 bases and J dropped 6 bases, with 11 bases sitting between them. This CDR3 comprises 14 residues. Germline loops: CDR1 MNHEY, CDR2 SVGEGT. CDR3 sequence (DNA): TGTGCCAGCAGTTACCGGGCAGGGGCCAATGAGCAGTTCTTC. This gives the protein CASSYRAGANEQFF.

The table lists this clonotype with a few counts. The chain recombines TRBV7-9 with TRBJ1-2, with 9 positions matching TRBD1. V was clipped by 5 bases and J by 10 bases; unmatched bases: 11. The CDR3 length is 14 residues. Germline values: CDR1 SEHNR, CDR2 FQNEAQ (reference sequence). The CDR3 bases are TGTGCCAGCAGCCACATCCGGACAGGGGACCTCTACACCTTC. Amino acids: CASSHIRTGDLYTF.

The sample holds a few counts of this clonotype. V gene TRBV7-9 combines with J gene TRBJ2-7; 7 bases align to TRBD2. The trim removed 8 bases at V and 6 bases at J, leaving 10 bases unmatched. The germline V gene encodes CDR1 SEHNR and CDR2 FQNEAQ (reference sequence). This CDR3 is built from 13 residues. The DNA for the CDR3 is TGTGCCAGCCAGGAGAAGGGAGGGGTCGAGCAGTACGTC. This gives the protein CASQEKGGVEQYV.

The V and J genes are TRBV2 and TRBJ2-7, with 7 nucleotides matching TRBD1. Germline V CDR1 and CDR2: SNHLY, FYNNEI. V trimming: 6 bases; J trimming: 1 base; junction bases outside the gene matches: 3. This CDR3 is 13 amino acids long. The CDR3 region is CASRPGQSYEQYF. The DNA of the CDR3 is TGTGCCAGCAGGCCGGGACAGTCCTACGAGCAGTACTTC.

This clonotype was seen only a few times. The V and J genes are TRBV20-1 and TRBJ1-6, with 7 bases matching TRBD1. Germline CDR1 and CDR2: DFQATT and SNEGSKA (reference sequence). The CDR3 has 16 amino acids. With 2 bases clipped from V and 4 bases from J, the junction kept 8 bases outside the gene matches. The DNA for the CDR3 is TGCAGTGCTAGACCCCTCGGGACAGCTTATAATTCACCCCTCCACTTT. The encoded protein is CSARPLGTAYNSPLHF.

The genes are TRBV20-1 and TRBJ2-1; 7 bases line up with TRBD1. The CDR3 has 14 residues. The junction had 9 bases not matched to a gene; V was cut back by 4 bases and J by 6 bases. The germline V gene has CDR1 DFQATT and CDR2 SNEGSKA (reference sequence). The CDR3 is CSANPWTGPNEQFF. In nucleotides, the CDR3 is TGCAGTGCTAACCCCTGGACAGGTCCCAATGAGCAGTTCTTC.

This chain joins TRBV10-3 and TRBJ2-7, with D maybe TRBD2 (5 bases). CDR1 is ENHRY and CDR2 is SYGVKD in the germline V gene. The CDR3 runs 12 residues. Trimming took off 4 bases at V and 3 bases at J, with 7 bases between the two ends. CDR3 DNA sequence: TGTGCCATCAGTGCCGGGGACTACGAGCAGTACGTC. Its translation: CAISAGDYEQYV.

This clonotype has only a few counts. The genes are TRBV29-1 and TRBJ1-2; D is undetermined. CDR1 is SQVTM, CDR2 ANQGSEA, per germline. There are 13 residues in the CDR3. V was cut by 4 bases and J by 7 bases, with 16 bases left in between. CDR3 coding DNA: TGCAGCGTTGGAGGAAGGCAAGCGGTTGGCTACACCTTC. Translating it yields CSVGGRQAVGYTF.

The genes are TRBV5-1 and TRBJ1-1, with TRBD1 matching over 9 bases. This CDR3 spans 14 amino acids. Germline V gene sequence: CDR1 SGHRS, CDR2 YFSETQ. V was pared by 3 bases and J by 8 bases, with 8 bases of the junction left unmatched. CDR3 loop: CASSSQDRGWEAFF. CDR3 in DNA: TGCGCCAGCAGCTCTCAGGACAGGGGATGGGAAGCTTTCTTT. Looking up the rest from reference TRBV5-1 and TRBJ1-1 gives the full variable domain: KAGVTQTPRYLIKTRGQQVTLSCSPISGHRSVSWYQQTPGQGLQFLFEYFSETQRNKGNFPGRFSGRQFSNSRSEMNVSTLELGDSALYLCASSSQDRGWEAFFGQGTRLTVV.

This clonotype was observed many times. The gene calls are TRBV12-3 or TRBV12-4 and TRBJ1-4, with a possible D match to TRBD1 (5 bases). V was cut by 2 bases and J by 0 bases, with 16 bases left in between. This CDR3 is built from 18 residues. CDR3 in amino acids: CASSLNWAGPATNEKLFF. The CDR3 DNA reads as TGTGCCAGCAGTTTAAATTGGGCAGGGCCGGCAACTAATGAAAAACTGTTTTTT.

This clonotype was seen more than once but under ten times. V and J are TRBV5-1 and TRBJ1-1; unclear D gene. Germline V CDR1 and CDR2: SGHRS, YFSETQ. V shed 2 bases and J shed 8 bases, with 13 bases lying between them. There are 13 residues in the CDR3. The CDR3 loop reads CASSFGQVSEAFF. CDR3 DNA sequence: TGCGCCAGCAGCTTCGGGCAGGTTAGCGAAGCTTTCTTT. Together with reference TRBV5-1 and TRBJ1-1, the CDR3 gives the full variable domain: KAGVTQTPRYLIKTRGQQVTLSCSPISGHRSVSWYQQTPGQGLQFLFEYFSETQRNKGNFPGRFSGRQFSNSRSEMNVSTLELGDSALYLCASSFGQVSEAFFGQGTRLTVV.

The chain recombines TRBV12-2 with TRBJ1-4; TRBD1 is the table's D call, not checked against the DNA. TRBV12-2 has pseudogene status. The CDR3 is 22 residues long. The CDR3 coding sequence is TGTGCAAGTCGCTCCTTCAAGAAACTGGAATATCGAAACATGCCGGGGGGCGAAAAACTGTTTTTT. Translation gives CASRSFKKLEYRNMPGGEKLFF.

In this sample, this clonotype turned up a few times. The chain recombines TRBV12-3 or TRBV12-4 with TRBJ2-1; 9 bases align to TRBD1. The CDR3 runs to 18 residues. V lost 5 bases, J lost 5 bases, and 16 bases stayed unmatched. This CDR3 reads CASSPWTGEIGLDNEQFF. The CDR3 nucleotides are TGTGCCAGCAGTCCGTGGACAGGGGAAATAGGGTTAGACAATGAGCAGTTCTTC.

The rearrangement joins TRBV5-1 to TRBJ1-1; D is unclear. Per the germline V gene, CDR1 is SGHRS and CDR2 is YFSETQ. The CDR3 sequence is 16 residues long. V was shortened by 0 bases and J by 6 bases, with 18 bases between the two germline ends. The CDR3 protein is CASSLAFSAGWSEAFF. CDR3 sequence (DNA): TGCGCCAGCAGCTTGGCATTTTCCGCAGGTTGGTCTGAAGCTTTCTTT.

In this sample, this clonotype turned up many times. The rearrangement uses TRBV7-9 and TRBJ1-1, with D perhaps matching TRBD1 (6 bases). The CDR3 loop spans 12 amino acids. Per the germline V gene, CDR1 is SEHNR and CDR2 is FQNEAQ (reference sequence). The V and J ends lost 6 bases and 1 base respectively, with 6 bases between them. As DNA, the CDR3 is TGTGCCAGCAGGGGACAGAACACTGAAGCTTTCTTT. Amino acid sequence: CASRGQNTEAFF.

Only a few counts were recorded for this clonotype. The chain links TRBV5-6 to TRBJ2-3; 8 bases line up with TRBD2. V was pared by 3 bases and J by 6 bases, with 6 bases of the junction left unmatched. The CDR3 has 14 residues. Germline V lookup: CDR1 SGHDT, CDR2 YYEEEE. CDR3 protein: CASSYRLARDTQYF. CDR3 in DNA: TGTGCCAGCAGCTACCGACTAGCGCGGGATACGCAGTATTTT.

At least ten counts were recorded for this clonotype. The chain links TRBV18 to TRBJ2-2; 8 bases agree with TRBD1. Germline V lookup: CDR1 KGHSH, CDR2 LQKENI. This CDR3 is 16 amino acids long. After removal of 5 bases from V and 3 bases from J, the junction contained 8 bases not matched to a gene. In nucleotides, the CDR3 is TGTGCCAGCTCATCGCGGACAGGGTCCGACACCGGGGAGCTGTTTTTT. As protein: CASSSRTGSDTGELFF. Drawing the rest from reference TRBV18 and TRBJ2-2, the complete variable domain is NAGVMQNPRHLVRRRGQEARLRCSPMKGHSHVYWYRQLPEEGLKFMVYLQKENIIDESGMPKERFSAEFPKEGPSILRIQQVVRGDSAAYFCASSSRTGSDTGELFFGEGSRLTVL.

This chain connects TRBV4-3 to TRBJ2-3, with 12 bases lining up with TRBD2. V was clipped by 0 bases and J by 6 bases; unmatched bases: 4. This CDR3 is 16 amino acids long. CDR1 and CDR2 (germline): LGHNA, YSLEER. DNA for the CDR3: TGCGCCAGCAGCCAAGAGACTAGCGGGGGTGATGATACGCAGTATTTT. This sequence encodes CASSQETSGGDDTQYF.

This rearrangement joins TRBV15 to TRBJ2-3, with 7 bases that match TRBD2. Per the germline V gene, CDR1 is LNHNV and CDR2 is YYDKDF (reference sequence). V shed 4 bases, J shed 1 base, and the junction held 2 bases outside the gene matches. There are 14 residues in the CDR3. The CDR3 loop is CATSITSGTDTQYF. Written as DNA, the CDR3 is TGTGCCACCAGCATTACTAGCGGCACAGATACGCAGTATTTT.